This T cell receptor (beta chain) was obtained from a study of cytomegalovirus exposure and HLA in healthy donors. Findings and caveats of the study: Indistinguishability led to the exclusion of some V segments, TRBV6-2 and TRBV6-3 included. Data from an earlier analysis indicated that most TCR beta V segments were productive either about 87% or about 30% of the time. Among the CMV-associated chains, three were confirmed in vitro as specific for CMV antigens. A later analysis showed HLA-associated TCR beta chains outstripping equally common others in clonal expansion.

Primers for the PCR totalled 60 Vbeta and 13 Jbeta. Repertoires were generated with immunoSEQ multiplex PCR, while TCRdb's copy carries only in-frame clones and drops some. This listing includes about 58,000 clones. Germline-derived CDR1 and CDR2 are SQVTM and ANQGSEA. This CDR3 contains 11 residues. Worth noting for this clone: Its antigen is unidentified.

The material sequenced was PBMCs. This clonotype originated in a male donor in good health and CMV-seronegative. This chain joins TRBV29-1 and TRBJ2-5; 8 nucleotides match TRBD2. Matching the DNA end better, TRBJ2-7 makes the J call doubtful. Here the CDR3 reads CSVKTSDEQYF. CDR3 bases: TGCAGCGTGAAGACTAGCGACGAGCAGTACTTC.